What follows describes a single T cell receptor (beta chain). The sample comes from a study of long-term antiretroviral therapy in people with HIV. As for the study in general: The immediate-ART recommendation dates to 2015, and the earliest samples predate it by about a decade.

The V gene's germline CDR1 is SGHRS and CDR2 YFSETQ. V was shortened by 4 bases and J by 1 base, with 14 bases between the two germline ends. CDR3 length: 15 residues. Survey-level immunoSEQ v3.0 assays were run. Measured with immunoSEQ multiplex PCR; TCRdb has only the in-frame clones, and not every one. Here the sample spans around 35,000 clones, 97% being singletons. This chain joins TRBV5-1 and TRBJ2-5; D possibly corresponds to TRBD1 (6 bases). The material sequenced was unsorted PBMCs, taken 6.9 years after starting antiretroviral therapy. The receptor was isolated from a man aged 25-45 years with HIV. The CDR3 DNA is TGCGCCAGCAGCACGCTCCTGGACAGCCAAGAGACCCAGTACTTC. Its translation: CASSTLLDSQETQYF.